This T cell receptor (beta chain) was captured in a study of blood T cell repertoires in COVID-19 (dated by TCRdb to about 2020). Context from the whole study: Collaborator samples came from the United States, Italy and Spain and covered acute and convalescent phases of COVID-19. Subjects who had been exposed to COVID-19, were actively infected with it, or had recovered from it provided the deeply sampled blood TCRbeta repertoires that made up the dataset. The material from the prospective study consisted of cDNA or gDNA derived from T cells, B-cell-depleted T cells, or PBMCs. Where HLA class I and class II types were available, the types were taken from metadata supplied by the sample provider, not from assay-based typing. Nearly every sample came with metadata listing a de-identified subject ID, COVID-19 status, age in years and sex. The repertoires were released in a freely available public database meant as a resource for research on the immune response to SARS-CoV-2. Samples came from the ongoing ImmuneRACE study (first 160 participants) plus 1,254 subjects from 6 global collaborators.

About this clone itself: Its antigen remains undetermined. No much larger clonotype is one base removed from it; base qualities were not supplied.

Points the paper makes about the study in general: How much clinical and demographic metadata was included differed by source and by participant, and the metadata was provided uncurated.

Reading the germline V gene gives CDR1 SNHLY and CDR2 FYNNEI. The V end gives up 5 bases and the J end 1 base, leaving 4 bases in the junction not matched to a gene. The CDR3 goes from the cysteine to the phenylalanine over 14 residues. The read is trimmed to its CDR3 DNA, 42 bases read in frame from base 1. Collaborating institutions collected whole blood in K2EDTA tubes following their own protocols. For TCRbeta analysis, collaborators shipped samples as frozen whole blood, isolated PBMCs, or DNA extracted from either of those sample types. TCRbeta CDR3 regions were amplified from genomic DNA by means of the immunoSEQ Assay, a bias-controlled multiplex PCR. The study's processing was this. The number of nucleated cells in each sample was estimated by amplification of reference gene primers within the assay. Sequence reads were collapsed and filtered to measure the absolute abundance of every unique TCRbeta CDR3 rearrangement. For each sample, productive Simpson clonality was calculated as the square root of Simpson's diversity index across productive rearrangements. TCRdb took over this immuneACCESS table, retaining in-frame rearrangements with V and J assigned. Such tables are incomplete; in checked studies, under half of the missing clones stem from an unresolved V gene, and the remainder is unexplained. The D gene and trimming were derived from the DNA, and the V and J assignments and clone size from that table. The table for this sample lists 250,000 to 350,000 clones; around 86% of them were counted only once. Clones ranked in the top ten supply around 1.5% of the sample.

The sequencing sample was made of peripheral blood. The chain is assembled from TRBV2 and TRBJ1-1; the junction holds 7 bases that match TRBD1. This TCR was sampled from a woman in her 50s with acute or convalescent COVID-19. Here is the DNA: TGTGCCAGCAGTCGACAGGGTAAGAACACTGAAGCTTTCTTT. It is translated as CASSRQGKNTEAFF.